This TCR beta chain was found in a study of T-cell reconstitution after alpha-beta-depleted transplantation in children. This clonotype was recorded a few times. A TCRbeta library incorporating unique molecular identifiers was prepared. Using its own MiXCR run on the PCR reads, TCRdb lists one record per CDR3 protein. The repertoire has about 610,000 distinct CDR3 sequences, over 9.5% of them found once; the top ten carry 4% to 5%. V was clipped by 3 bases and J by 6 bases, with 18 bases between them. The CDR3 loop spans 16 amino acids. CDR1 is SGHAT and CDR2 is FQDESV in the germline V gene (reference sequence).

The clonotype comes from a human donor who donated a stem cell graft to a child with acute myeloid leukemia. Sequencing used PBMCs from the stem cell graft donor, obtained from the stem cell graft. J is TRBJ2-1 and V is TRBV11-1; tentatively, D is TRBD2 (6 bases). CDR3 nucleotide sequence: TGTGCCAGCAGCTTCTCTCTTTCGGAGGGTGGCAATGAGCAGTTCTTC. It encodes CASSFSLSEGGNEQFF.